The 4 T cell receptor beta chains listed next were all sequenced from one sample in a study of cytomegalovirus exposure and HLA in healthy donors. The PCR had 60 Vbeta and 13 Jbeta primers. The table came from immunoSEQ multiplex PCR; TCRdb's copy has only in-frame clones and leaves some out. This repertoire shows fewer than 250,000 clones, 75% to 80% found once; its top ten account for about 2%. The material sequenced was PBMCs. These receptors all come from a male donor in good health and CMV-seronegative.

This clone was counted a single time. At one end, the junction sequence differs from germline, possibly due to a read error. The CDR3 loop is CAGSLEGTSFLYEQYF. The CDR3 coding sequence is TGTGCCGGCAGCTTGGAAGGGACTAGCTTTTTGTACGAGCAGTACTTC. The V call is TRBV5-4, the J call TRBJ2-7; 9 bases are shared with TRBD2. CDR1 SGHNT and CDR2 YYREEE come from the germline V gene (reference sequence). This CDR3 comprises 16 residues.

The gene calls are TRBV6-5 and TRBJ2-7; 8 bases agree with TRBD1. The CDR3 totals 15 residues. CDR1 MNHEY and CDR2 SVGAGI come from the germline V gene. The ends lost 5 bases at V and 2 bases at J; junction bases unmatched: 8. The CDR3 is CASSRSRTGTYEQYF. The CDR3, as DNA: TGTGCCAGCAGTCGTTCACGGACAGGGACCTACGAGCAGTACTTC.

The CDR3, as DNA: TGTGCCAGCAGCCCTCGTGGCGGGACCTATAATTCACCCCTCCACTTT. Translated, it gives CASSPRGGTYNSPLHF. The chain couples TRBV7-9 to TRBJ1-6, with D unclear. This CDR3 is built from 16 residues. V was pared by 5 bases and J by 2 bases, with 13 bases between. Per the germline V gene, CDR1 is SEHNR and CDR2 is FQNEAQ (reference sequence).

The V gene is TRBV18, the J gene TRBJ1-2, with 11 bases that match TRBD1. Germline assignment: CDR1 KGHSH and CDR2 LQKENI. The CDR3 sequence is 16 residues long. Trimming cost V 0 bases and J 6 bases; bases outside gene matches: 6. CDR3 sequence: CASSPPGQGVSHGYTF. The CDR3 coding sequence is TGTGCCAGCTCACCACCGGGACAGGGGGTTTCCCATGGCTACACCTTC.